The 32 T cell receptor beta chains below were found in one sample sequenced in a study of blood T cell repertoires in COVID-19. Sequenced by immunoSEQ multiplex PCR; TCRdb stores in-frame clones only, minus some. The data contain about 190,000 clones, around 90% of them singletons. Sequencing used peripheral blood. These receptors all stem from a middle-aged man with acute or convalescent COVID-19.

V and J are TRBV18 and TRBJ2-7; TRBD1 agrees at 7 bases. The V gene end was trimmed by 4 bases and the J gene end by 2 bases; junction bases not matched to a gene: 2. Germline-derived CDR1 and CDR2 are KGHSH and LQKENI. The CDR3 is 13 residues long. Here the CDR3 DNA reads TGTGCCAGCTCACAGGGACAGACCTACGAGCAGTACTTC. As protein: CASSQGQTYEQYF.

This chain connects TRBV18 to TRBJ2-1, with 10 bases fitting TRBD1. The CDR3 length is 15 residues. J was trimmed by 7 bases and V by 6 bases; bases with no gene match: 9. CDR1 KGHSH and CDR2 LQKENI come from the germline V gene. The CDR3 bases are TGTGCCAGCTCGCCTCCGGGACAGGGGTTTAATGAGCAGTTCTTC. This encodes CASSPPGQGFNEQFF.

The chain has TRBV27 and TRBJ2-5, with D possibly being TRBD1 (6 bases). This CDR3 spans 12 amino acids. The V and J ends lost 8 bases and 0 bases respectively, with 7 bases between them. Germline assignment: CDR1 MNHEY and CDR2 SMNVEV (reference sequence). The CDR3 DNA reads TGTGCCAGCGGACAGAACCAAGAGACCCAGTACTTC. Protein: CASGQNQETQYF.

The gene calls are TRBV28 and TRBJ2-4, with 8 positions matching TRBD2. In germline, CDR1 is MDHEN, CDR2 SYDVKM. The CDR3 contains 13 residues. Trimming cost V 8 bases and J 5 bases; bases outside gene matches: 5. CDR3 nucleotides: TGTGCCAGCGGAACTAGCGGTGAAAACATTCAGTACTTC. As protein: CASGTSGENIQYF.

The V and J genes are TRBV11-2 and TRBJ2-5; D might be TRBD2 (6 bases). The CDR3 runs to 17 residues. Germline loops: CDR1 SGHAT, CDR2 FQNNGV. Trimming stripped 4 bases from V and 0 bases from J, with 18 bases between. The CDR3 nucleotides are TGTGCCAGCAGCTCCGGTTGGGGGGAACTGTACCAAGAGACCCAGTACTTC. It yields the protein CASSSGWGELYQETQYF.

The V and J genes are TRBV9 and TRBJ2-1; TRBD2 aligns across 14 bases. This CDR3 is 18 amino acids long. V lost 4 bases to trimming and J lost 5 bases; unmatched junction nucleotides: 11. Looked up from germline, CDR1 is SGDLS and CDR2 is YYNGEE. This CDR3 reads CASSSRSGTSGRNNEQFF. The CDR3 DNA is TGTGCCAGCAGCTCTCGCTCCGGGACTAGCGGGAGAAACAATGAGCAGTTCTTC.

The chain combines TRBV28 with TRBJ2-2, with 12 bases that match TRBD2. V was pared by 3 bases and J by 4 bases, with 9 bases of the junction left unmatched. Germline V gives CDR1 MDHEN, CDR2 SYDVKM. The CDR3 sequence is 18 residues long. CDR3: CASSFSRTSGNATGELFF. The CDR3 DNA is TGTGCCAGCAGTTTCTCCAGGACTAGCGGGAATGCCACCGGGGAGCTGTTTTTT.

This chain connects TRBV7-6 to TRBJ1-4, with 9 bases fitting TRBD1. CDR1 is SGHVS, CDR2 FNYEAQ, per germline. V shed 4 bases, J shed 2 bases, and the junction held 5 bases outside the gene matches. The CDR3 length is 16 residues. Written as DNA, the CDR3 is TGTGCCAGCAGCTCCTGGGACAGGGACACTAATGAAAAACTGTTTTTT. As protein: CASSSWDRDTNEKLFF.

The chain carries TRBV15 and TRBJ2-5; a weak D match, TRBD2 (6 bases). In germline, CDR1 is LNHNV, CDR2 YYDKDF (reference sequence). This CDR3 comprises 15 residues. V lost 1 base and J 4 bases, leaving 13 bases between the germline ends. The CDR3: CATSRGGQGGETQYF. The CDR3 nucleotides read TGTGCCACCAGCAGAGGAGGGCAGGGAGGAGAGACCCAGTACTTC.

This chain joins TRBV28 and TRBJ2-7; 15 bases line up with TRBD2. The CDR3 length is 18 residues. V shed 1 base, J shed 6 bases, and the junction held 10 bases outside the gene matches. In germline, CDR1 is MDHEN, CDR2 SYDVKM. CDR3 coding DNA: TGTGCCAGCAGTTTATTCCGGGGGACTAGCGGGGGGCCGCGCGAGCAGTACGTC. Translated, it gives CASSLFRGTSGGPREQYV.

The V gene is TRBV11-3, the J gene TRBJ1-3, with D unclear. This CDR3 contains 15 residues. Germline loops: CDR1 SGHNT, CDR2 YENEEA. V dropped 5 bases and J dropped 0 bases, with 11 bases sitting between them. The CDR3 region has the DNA TGTGCCAGCAGCCCGGGAAGGACCTCTGGAAACACCATATATTTT. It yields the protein CASSPGRTSGNTIYF.

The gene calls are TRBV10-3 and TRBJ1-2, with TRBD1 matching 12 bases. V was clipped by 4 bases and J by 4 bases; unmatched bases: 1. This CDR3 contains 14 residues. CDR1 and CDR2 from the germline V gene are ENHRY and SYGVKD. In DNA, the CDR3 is TGTGCCATCAGTGGGGGACAGGGGGCCTATGGCTACACCTTC. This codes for CAISGGQGAYGYTF.

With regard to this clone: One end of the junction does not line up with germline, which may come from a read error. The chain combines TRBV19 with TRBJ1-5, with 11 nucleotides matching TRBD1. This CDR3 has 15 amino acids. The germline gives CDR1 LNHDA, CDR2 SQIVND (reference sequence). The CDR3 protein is CASIQDRGQGQSQHF. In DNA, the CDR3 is TGTGCCAGTATACAGGACAGGGGGCAGGGTCAGTCCCAGCATTTT.

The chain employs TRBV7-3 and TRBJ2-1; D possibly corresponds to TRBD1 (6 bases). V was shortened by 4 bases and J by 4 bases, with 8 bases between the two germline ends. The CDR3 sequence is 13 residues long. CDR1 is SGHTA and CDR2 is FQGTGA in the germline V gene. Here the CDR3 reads CASSSQGYNEQFF. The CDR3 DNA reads TGTGCCAGCAGCTCACAGGGTTACAATGAGCAGTTCTTC.

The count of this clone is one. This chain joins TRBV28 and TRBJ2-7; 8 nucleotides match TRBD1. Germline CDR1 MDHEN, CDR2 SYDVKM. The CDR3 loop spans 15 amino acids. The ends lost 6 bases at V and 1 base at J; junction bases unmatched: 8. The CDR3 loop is CASRFPGQVSYEQYF. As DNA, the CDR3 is TGTGCCAGCAGATTTCCGGGACAGGTTTCCTACGAGCAGTACTTC.

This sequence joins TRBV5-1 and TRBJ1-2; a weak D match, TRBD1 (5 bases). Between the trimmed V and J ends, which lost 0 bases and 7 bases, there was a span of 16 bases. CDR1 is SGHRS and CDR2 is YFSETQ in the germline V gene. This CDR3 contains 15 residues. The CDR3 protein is CASSLEAREGRGYTF. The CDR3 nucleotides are TGCGCCAGCAGCTTGGAGGCCAGGGAAGGTCGTGGCTACACCTTC.

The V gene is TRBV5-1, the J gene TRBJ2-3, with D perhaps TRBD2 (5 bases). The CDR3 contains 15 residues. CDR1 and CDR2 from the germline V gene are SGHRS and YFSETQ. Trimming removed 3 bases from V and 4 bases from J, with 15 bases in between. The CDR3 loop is CASSSGNAGSDTQYF. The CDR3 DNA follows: TGCGCCAGCAGCTCGGGGAACGCTGGGTCAGATACGCAGTATTTT.

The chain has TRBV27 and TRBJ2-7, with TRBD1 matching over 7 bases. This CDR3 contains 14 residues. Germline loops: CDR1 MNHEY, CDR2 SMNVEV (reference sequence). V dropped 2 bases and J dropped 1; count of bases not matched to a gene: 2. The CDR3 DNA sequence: TGTGCCAGCAGTTTAGTGGGACAGTCCTACGAGCAGTACTTC. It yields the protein CASSLVGQSYEQYF.

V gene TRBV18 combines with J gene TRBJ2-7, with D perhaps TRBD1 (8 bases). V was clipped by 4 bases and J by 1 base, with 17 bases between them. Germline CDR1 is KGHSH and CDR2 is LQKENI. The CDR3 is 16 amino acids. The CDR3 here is CASSREGQASSYEQYF. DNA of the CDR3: TGTGCCAGCTCACGGGAGGGACAGGCTTCTTCCTACGAGCAGTACTTC. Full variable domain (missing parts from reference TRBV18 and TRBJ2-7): NAGVMQNPRHLVRRRGQEARLRCSPMKGHSHVYWYRQLPEEGLKFMVYLQKENIIDESGMPKERFSAEFPKEGPSILRIQQVVRGDSAAYFCASSREGQASSYEQYFGPGTRLTVT.

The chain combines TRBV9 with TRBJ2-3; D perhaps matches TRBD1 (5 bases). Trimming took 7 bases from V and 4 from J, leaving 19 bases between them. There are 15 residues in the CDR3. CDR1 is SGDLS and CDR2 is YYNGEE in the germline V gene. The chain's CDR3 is CASHGQGAESDTQYF. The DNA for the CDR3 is TGTGCCAGCCACGGACAAGGGGCCGAATCAGATACGCAGTATTTT.

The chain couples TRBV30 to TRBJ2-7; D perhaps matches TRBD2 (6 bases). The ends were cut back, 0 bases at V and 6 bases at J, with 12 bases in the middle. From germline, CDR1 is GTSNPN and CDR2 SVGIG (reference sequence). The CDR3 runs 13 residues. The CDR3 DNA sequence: TGTGCCTGGAGTGTGGGGACCGGGAGCGAGCAGTACTTC. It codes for CAWSVGTGSEQYF.

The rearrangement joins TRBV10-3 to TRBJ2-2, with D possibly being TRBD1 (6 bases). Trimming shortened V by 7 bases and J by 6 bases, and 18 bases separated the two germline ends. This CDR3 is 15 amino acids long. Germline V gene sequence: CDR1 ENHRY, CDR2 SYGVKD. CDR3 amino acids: CAIKEGAGEAGELFF. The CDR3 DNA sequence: TGTGCCATCAAAGAGGGTGCAGGGGAAGCCGGGGAGCTGTTTTTT.

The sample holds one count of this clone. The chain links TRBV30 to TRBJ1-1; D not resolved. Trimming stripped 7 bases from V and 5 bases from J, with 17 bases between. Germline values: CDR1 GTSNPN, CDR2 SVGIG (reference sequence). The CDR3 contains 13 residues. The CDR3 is CASRGTLGTEAFF. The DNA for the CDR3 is TGTGCCTCCCGCGGTACACTTGGTACTGAAGCTTTCTTT. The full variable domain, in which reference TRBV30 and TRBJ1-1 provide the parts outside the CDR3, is SQTIHQWPATLVQPVGSPLSLECTVEGTSNPNLYWYRQAAGRGLQLLFYSVGIGQISSEVPQNLSASRPQDRQFILSSKKLLLSDSGFYLCASRGTLGTEAFFGQGTRLTVV.

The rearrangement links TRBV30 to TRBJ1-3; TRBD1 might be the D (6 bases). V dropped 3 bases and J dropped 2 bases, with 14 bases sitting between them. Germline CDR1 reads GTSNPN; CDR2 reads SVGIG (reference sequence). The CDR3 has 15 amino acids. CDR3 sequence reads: CAWRIGQLPGNTIYF. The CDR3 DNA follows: TGTGCCTGGAGGATAGGACAGTTGCCTGGAAACACCATATATTTT.

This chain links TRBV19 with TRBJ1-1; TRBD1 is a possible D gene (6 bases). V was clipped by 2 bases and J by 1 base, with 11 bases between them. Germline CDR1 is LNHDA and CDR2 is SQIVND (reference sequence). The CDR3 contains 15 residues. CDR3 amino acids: CASSIYGRGNTEAFF. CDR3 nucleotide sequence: TGTGCCAGTAGTATATACGGCAGGGGGAACACTGAAGCTTTCTTT.

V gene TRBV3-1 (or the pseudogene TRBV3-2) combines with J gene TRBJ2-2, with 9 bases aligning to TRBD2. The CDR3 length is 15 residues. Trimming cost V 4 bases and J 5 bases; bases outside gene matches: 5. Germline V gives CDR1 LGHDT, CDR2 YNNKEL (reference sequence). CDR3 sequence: CASSPASGVTGELFF. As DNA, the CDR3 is TGTGCCAGCAGCCCGGCTAGCGGGGTTACCGGGGAGCTGTTTTTT.

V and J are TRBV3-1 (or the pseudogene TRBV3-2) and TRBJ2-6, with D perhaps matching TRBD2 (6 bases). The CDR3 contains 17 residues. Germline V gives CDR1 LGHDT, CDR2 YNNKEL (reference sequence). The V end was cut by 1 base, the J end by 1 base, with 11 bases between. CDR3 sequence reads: CASSQGTGASGANVLTF. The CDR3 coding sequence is TGTGCCAGCAGCCAAGGGACGGGAGCGTCTGGGGCCAACGTCCTGACTTTC.

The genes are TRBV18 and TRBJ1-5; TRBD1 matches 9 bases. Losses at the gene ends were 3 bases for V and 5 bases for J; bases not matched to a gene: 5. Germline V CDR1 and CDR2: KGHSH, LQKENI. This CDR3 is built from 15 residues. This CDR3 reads CASSPRTGEDQPQHF. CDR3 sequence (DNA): TGTGCCAGCTCACCCCGGACAGGGGAAGATCAGCCCCAGCATTTT.

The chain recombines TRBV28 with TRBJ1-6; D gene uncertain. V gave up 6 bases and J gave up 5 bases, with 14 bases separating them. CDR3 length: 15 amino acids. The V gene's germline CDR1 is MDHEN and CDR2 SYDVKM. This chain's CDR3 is CASRPAGSDNSPLHF. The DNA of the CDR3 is TGTGCCAGCAGGCCGGCGGGTAGTGATAATTCACCCCTCCACTTT.

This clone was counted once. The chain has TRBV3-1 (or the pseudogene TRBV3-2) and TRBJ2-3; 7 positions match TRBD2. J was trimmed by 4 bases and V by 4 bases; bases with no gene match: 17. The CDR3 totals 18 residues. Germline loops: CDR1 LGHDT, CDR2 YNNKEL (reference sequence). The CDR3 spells CASSLRRASGTRADTQYF. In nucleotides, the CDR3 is TGTGCCAGCAGCCTCCGAAGGGCTAGCGGAACGCGGGCAGATACGCAGTATTTT.

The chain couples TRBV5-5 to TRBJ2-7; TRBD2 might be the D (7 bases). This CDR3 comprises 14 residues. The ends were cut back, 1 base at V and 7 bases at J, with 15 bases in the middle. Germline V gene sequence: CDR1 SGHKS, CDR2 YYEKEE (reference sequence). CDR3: CASSLIGGGREQYF. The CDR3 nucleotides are TGTGCCAGCAGCTTGATAGGGGGGGGGAGGGAGCAGTACTTC.

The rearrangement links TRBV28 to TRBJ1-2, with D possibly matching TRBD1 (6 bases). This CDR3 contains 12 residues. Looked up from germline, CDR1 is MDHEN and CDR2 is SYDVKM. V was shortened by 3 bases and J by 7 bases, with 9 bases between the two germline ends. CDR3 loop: CASSFLGGGYTF. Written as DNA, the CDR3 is TGTGCCAGCAGTTTTCTAGGGGGTGGCTACACCTTC.